This entry lists 2 T cell receptor beta chains sequenced from one sample in a study of metastatic and nonmetastatic thyroid tumors. All patients were treatment-naive before thyroid surgery. Using MiXCR, TCRdb re-called clones from the PCR reads. The sample consists of 10,000 to 15,000 clones, 27% of them appearing once. Sequencing was done on a sample of tumor tissue. The receptors here all came from a female donor with papillary thyroid cancer or a benign thyroid nodule (not recorded which). Some clones in this sample may be carry-over from other donors' samples.

This clone was observed many times. The genes are TRBV7-9 and TRBJ2-2, with D possibly matching TRBD1 (6 bases). Between the trimmed V and J ends, which lost 5 bases and 0 bases, there was a span of 10 bases. Germline CDR1 and CDR2: SEHNR and FQNEAQ (reference sequence). There are 15 residues in the CDR3. The CDR3 sequence is CASSAGAANTGELFF. The CDR3 coding sequence is TGTGCCAGCAGCGCAGGGGCGGCGAACACCGGGGAGCTGTTTTTT.

The chain links TRBV27 to TRBJ2-2; 8 bases fit TRBD2. Germline lookup yields CDR1 MNHEY and CDR2 SMNVEV (reference sequence). The CDR3 extends over 18 amino acids. Germline trimming cut 3 bases from V and 6 bases from J; bases unmatched to any gene: 15. CDR3 amino acids: CASSFREGLSGVAGELFF. The CDR3 DNA reads TGTGCCAGCAGTTTCCGGGAGGGATTGAGCGGGGTTGCCGGGGAGCTGTTTTTT.